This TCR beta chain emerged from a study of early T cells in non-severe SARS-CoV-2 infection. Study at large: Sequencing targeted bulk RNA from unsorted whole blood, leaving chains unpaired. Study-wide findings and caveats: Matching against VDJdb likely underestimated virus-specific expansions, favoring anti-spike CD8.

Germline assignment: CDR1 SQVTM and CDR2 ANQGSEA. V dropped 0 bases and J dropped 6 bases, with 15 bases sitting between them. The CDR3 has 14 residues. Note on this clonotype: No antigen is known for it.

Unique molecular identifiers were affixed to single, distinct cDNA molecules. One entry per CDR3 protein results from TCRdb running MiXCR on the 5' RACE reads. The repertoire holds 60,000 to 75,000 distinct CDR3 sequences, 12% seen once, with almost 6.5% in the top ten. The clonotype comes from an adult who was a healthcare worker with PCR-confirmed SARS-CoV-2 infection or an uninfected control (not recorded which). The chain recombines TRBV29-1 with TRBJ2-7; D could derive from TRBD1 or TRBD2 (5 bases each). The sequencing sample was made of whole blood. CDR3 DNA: TGCAGCGTTGAAGAAGTTCGGGGTACAGGCGAGCAGTACTTC. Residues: CSVEEVRGTGEQYF.